The source of this TCR beta chain is a study of technical replicates of blood from a few donors. This CDR3 has 14 amino acids. Germline values: CDR1 SGHDT, CDR2 YYEEEE. J lost 11 bases, V lost 2 bases, and 6 bases had no gene match. The method was immunoSEQ multiplex PCR; TCRdb's version includes in-frame clones alone and lacks a portion of them. The sample lists 80,000 or so clones, approximately 98% occurring once. V and J are TRBV5-6 and TRBJ2-6; 8 bases are shared with TRBD1. Sample: T cells isolated from PBMCs. The source of this sequence is a human donor in good health. The CDR3 sequence is CASSFRDRIHVLTF. The CDR3 DNA follows: TGTGCCAGCAGCTTCCGGGACAGGATCCACGTCCTGACTTTC.